Only a few counts were recorded for the clone carrying this T cell receptor (beta chain). The antigen remains unidentified. This entry belongs to a study of CD8 T cells in ankylosing spondylitis. Study results and caveats: Significant enrichment of disease-linked clones was reportedly seen in matched ankylosing spondylitis synovial fluid. Researchers report that disease-linked clones proved CD8+ and relatively rare in peripheral blood. Among TCR beta sequences, a motif of roughly 8 highly homologous variants appeared characteristic of ankylosing spondylitis blood.

With V trimmed by 4 bases and J by 3 bases, 8 bases remained unmatched. The CDR3 runs 15 residues. The V gene's germline CDR1 is ENHRY and CDR2 SYGVKD. TCRdb ran MiXCR on the 5' RACE reads and lists one entry per CDR3 protein. The top ten hold 20% of the sample, which has approximately 35,000 distinct CDR3 sequences, 9.5% to 12% seen once. The sequenced material came from synovial fluid, either unsorted or a sorted T cell fraction (not recorded which). The receptor comes from a male donor with ankylosing spondylitis. The chain couples TRBV10-3 to TRBJ2-5; 7 bases align to TRBD2. CDR3 loop: CAISGGGAGEETQYF. CDR3 in DNA: TGTGCCATCAGTGGGGGGGGAGCGGGCGAAGAGACCCAGTACTTC.